Only a few counts were recorded for the clone carrying this T cell receptor beta chain. One junction end disagrees with the germline gene, perhaps due to a read error. This CDR3 is 13 amino acids long. The data originate from a study of blood T cells in healthy people across ages. A second PCR, run for 7 to 11 cycles, used a sample-barcoded 5' primer plus a J-beta primer mix. MiXCR, applied by TCRdb to the 5' RACE reads, yields one record per CDR3 protein. The sample yields about 570,000 distinct CDR3 sequences, 27% seen once. Per individual sample, total RNA of at least 5.5 micrograms was extracted. The sequencing input was blood. The V gene is TRBV12-3 or TRBV12-4, the J gene TRBJ2-5; D assignment may be TRBD1 or TRBD2 (7 bases each). The TCR originated in a woman in her seventies in good health. The CDR3 sequence: CASNRQGGETRYF. The DNA for the CDR3 is TGTGCCAGCAATCGACAGGGAGGGGAGACCCGGTACTTC.